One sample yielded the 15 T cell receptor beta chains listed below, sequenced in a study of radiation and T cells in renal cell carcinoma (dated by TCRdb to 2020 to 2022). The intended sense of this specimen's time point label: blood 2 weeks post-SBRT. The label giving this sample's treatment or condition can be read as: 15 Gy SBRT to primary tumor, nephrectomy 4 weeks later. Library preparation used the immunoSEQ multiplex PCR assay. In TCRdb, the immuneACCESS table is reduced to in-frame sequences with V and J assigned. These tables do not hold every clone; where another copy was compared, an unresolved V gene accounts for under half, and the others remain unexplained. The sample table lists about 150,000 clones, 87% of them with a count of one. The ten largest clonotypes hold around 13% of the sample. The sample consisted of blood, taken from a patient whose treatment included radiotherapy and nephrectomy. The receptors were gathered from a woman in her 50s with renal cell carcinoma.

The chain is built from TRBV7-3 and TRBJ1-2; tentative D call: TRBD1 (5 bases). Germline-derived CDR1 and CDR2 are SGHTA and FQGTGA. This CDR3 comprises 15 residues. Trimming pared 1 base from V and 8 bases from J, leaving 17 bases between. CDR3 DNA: TGTGCCAGCAGCTTAAACGGGGGGAGTTCACAAGGCTACACCTTC. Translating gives CASSLNGGSSQGYTF.

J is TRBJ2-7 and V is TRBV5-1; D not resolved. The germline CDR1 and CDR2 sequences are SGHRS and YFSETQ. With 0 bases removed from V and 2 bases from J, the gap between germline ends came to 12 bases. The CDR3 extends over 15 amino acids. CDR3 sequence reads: CASSLAGLGTYEQYF. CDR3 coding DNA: TGCGCCAGCAGCTTGGCAGGCTTAGGCACCTACGAGCAGTACTTC.

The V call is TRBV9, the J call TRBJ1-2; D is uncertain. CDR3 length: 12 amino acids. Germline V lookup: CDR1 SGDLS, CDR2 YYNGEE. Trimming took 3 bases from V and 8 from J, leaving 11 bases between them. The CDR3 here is CASSAGFPGYTF. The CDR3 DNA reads TGTGCCAGCAGCGCCGGGTTCCCCGGCTACACCTTC. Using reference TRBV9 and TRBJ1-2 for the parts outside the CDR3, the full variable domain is DSGVTQTPKHLITATGQRVTLRCSPRSGDLSVYWYQQSLDQGLQFLIQYYNGEERAKGNILERFSAQQFPDLHSELNLSSLELGDSALYFCASSAGFPGYTFGSGTRLTVV.

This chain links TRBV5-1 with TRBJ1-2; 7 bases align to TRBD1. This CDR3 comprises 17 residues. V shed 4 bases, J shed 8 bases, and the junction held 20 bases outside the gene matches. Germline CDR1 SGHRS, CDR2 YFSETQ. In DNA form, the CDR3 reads TGCGCCAGCAGCCCTGGGGGGACAGAAAACCTCTTTTTGGGCTACACCTTC. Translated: CASSPGGTENLFLGYTF.

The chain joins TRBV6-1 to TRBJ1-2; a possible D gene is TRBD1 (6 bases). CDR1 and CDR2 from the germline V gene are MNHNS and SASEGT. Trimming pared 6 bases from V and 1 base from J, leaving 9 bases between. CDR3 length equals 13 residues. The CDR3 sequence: CASRDSRNYGYTF. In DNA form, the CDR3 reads TGTGCCAGCAGGGACAGTCGTAACTATGGCTACACCTTC.

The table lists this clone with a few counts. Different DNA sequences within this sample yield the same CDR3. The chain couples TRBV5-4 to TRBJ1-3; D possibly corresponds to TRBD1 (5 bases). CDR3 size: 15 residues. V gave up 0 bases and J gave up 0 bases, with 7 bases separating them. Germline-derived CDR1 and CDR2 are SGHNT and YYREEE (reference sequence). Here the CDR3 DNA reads TGTGCCAGCAGCTTGGGGACACCCTCTGGAAACACCATATATTTT. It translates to CASSLGTPSGNTIYF.

Here the CDR3 DNA reads TGTGCCAGCAGTAGGAACCCCCAAGAGACCCAGTACTTC. Translation: CASSRNPQETQYF. This chain joins TRBV5-4 and TRBJ2-5; unclear D gene. The germline CDR1 and CDR2 sequences are SGHNT and YYREEE (reference sequence). There are 13 residues in the CDR3. V was shortened by 5 bases and J by 1 base, with 9 bases between the two germline ends.

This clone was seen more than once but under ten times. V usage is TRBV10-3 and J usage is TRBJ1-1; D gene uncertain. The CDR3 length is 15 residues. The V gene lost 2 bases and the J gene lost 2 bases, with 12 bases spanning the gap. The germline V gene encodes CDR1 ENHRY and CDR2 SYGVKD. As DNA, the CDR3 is TGTGCCATCAGTGAGGAAGGCGCAGAAAACACTGAAGCTTTCTTT. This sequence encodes CAISEEGAENTEAFF.

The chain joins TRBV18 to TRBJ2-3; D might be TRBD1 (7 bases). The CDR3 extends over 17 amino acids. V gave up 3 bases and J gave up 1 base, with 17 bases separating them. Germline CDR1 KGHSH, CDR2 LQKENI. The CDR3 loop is CASSPQGGSRGTDTQYF. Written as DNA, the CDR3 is TGTGCCAGCTCACCCCAGGGGGGATCTCGGGGCACAGATACGCAGTATTTT.

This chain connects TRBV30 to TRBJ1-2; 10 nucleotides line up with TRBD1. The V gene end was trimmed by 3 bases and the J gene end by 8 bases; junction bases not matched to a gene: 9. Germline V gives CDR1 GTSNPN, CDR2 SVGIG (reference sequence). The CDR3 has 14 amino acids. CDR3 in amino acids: CAWRRQGARSGYTF. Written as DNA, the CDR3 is TGTGCCTGGAGACGACAGGGGGCTCGAAGCGGCTACACCTTC.

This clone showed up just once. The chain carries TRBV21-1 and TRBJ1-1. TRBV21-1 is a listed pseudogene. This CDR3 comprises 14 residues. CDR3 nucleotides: TGTGCCAGCTCCCCCCGAGGGGCCGTTAAGGGGGCTTTCTTT. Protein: CASSPRGAVKGAFF.

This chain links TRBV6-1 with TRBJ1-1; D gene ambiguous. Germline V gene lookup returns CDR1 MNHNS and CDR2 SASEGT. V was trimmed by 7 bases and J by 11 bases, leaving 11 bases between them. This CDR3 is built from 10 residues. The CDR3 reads CASTDLGAFF. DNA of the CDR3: TGTGCCAGCACCGACCTTGGGGCTTTCTTT.

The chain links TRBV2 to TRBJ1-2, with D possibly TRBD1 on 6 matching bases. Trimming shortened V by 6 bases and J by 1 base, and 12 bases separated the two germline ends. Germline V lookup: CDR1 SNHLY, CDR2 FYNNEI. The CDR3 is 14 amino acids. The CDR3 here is CASRLTGFNYGYTF. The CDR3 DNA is TGTGCCAGCAGATTGACAGGATTTAACTATGGCTACACCTTC.

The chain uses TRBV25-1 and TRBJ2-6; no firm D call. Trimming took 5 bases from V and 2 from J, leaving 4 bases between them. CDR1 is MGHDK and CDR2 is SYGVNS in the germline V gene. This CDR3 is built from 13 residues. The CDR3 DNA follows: TGTGCCAGCAGTTGGACTGGGGCCAACGTCCTGACTTTC. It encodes CASSWTGANVLTF.

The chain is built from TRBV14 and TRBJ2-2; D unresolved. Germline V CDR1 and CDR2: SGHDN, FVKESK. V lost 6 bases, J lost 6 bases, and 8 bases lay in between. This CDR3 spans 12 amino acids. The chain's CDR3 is CASREWAGELFF. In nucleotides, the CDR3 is TGTGCCAGCAGAGAGTGGGCCGGGGAGCTGTTTTTT.